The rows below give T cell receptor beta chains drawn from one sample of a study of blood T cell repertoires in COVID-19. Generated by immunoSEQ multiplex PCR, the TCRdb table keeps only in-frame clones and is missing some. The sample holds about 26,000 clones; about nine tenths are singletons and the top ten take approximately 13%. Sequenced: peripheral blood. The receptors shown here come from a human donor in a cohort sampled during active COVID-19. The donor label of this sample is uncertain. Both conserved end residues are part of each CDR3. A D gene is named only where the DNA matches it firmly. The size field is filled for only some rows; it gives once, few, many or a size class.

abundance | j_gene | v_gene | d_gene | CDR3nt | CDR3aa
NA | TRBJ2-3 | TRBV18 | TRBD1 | TGTGCCAGCTCACTCTCCGGGACAGGGAGAAGTACAGATACGCAGTATTTT | CASSLSGTGRSTDTQYF
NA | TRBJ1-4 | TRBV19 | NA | TGTGCCAGTAGGGGACTAACTAATGAAAAACTGTTTTTT | CASRGLTNEKLFF
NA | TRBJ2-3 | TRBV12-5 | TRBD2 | TGTGCTAGTGGTTTGGCTAGCGGGGGTAAACTAACGATGTATTTT | CASGLASGGKLTMYF
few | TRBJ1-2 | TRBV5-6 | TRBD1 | TGTGCCAGCAGCCGGGACAGGGGTGGTGGCTACACCTTC | CASSRDRGGGYTF
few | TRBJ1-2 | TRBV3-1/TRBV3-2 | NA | TGTGCCAGCAGCCAAAACACAGGGAACTATGGCTACACCTTC | CASSQNTGNYGYTF
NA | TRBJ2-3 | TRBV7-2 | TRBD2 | TGTGCCAGCAGCTCGGGACTAGCGGGATATACGCAGTATTTT | CASSSGLAGYTQYF
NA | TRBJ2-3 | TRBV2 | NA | TGTGCCAGCAGTCGTTCAGATACGCAGTATTTT | CASSRSDTQYF
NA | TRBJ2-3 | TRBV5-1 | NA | TGCGCCAGCAGCTTGGATCCCCCAGGGACTGGCACAGATACGCAGTATTTT | CASSLDPPGTGTDTQYF
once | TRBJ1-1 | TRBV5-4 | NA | TGTGCCAGCAGCTTGGGAGCTCCAGGGCCCACTGAAGCTTTCTTT | CASSLGAPGPTEAFF
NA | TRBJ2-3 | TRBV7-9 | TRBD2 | TGTGCCAGCATCCGCGGGGGGGCGAAGACAGATACGCAGTATTTT | CASIRGGAKTDTQYF
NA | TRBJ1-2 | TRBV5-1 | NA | TGCGCCAGCAGCTTGAGTCAGGAAAACTATGGCTACACCTTC | CASSLSQENYGYTF